Detailed here is one TCR beta chain. What it binds is not known. These data come from a study of cytomegalovirus exposure and HLA in healthy donors. As for the study in general: Earlier sequencing of approximately 180 million T cells yielded 90 million to 140 million unique TCR beta sequences. Findings and caveats of the study: An observed cluster of highly shared sequence variants was recorded as a likely sequencing artifact. Analysis was carried out at a later point, and it linked a missense DCLRE1C variant to TCR beta V- and J-gene trimming. TCR sequences were mostly rare, though some public TCRs occurred in many donors.

V dropped 4 bases and J dropped 6; count of bases not matched to a gene: 8. The CDR3 spans 15 residues. Germline lookup yields CDR1 SGHTA and CDR2 FQGNSA. 60 Vbeta and 13 Jbeta primers were used in PCR. Libraries were prepared by immunoSEQ multiplex PCR; TCRdb keeps only in-frame clonotypes and omits some of them. In the table there are hundreds of thousands of clones, approximately 88% of which are singletons. The rearrangement links TRBV7-2 to TRBJ2-7, with 11 bases lining up with TRBD2. Sequenced sample: PBMCs. The clonotype originates from a boy between 2 and 10 years old in good health and CMV-seronegative. The CDR3 DNA follows: TGTGCCAGCAGCTCGTCTACCGGACTAGCGGGCGAGCAGTACTTC. It codes for CASSSSTGLAGEQYF.